Below, one T cell receptor beta chain is given with its context. No antigen is known for it. There are no base qualities to consult, and no much larger clone falls within one base. This sample stems from a study of blood T cell repertoires in COVID-19 (dated by TCRdb to 2019 to 2021). About the full investigation: Samples from collaborators originated in the United States, Italy and Spain and spanned both the acute and convalescent phases of COVID-19. The material from the prospective study consisted of cDNA or gDNA derived from T cells, B-cell-depleted T cells, or PBMCs. The dataset comprised deeply sampled blood TCRbeta repertoires from subjects exposed to, actively infected with, or recovered from COVID-19. The repertoires were released in a freely available public database intended as a resource for research on the immune response to SARS-CoV-2. The samples were drawn from the first 160 participants of the ongoing ImmuneRACE study and from over 950 subjects provided by 6 global collaborators. Nearly every sample came with metadata listing a de-identified subject ID, COVID-19 status, age in years and sex. Where available, HLA class I and class II types were obtained from metadata supplied by the sample provider rather than from assay-based typing.

Broader findings and caveats from the paper: The quantity of clinical and demographic metadata differed by source and by participant and was supplied without curation.

Enrolling through a virtual design, the prospective study's participants ranged in age from roughly 18 to 89 years and lived across roughly 24 United States geographic areas. To assign participants to cohorts, the prospective study relied on clinical history that participants themselves reported in a screening survey and a study questionnaire. Recovered participants in ImmuneRACE Cohort 3 were defined as having two consecutive negative NP/OP PCR tests, clearance from a healthcare professional, or resolution of symptoms. In the prospective study, whole blood, serum and a nasopharyngeal or oropharyngeal swab were collected from each participant by mobile phlebotomists. Prospective study participants could optionally give additional blood draws and questionnaires over an approximately two-month period. Prospective study blood samples were shipped either frozen or at room temperature before DNA extraction.

TCRbeta CDR3 regions were amplified from genomic DNA by means of the immunoSEQ Assay, a bias-controlled multiplex PCR. In the authors' own workflow: Nucleated cell counts per sample were estimated from amplification of reference gene primers within the assay. To quantify the absolute abundance of each unique TCRbeta CDR3 rearrangement, sequence reads were collapsed and filtered. For each sample, productive Simpson clonality was calculated as the square root of Simpson's diversity index across productive rearrangements. The clones in this table, taken by TCRdb from immuneACCESS, are in-frame only. Not every clone is retained; where verified, under half of the shortfall comes from an unresolved V gene, and the cause of the rest is unknown. V and J calls and clone size are copied from that table; D and trimming were computed from the DNA. Counted in this sample were hundreds of thousands of clones; roughly nine tenths of them appeared once. 0.95% to 1.3% of the sample is in the top ten clones.

The sequenced sample consisted of PBMCs or T cells enriched from blood (not recorded which). The sequence was obtained from a man aged 25 to 40 who had recovered from COVID-19.

The encoded CDR3 is CASSPGGFGEKLFF. The nucleotide sequence reads TGTGCCAGCAGCCCCGGGGGTTTCGGCGAAAAACTGTTTTTT. The sequence joins TRBV28 to TRBJ1-4; tentative D gene TRBD1, with 5 bases matching. The CDR1 and CDR2 encoded by the germline V gene are MDHEN and SYDVKM. The CDR3 runs 14 residues from the cysteine to the phenylalanine. CDR3 DNA is the only sequence kept; it has 42 bases, read in frame from the first base. The trim is 6 bases for V and 8 bases for J, with a gap of 16 bases between the germline ends.